Listed here is a single T cell receptor beta chain. 60 Vbeta and 13 Jbeta primers were used in PCR. Repertoires were generated with immunoSEQ multiplex PCR, while TCRdb's copy carries only in-frame clones and drops some. The sample comprises some 56,000 clones, 83% of which are singletons, and less than 2% rests with the top ten. These data come from a study of cytomegalovirus exposure and HLA in healthy donors. Germline CDR1 reads SGHTS; CDR2 reads YDEGEE. The V gene lost 4 bases and the J gene lost 1 base, with 12 bases spanning the gap. The CDR3 totals 14 residues. The sample was PBMCs. The sequence came from a human donor in good health. The V call is TRBV5-8, the J call TRBJ2-7, with no clear D. In nucleotides, the CDR3 is TGTGCCAGCAGCCCCAGGCAGGTTTCCTACGAGCAGTACTTC. It specifies CASSPRQVSYEQYF.